These T cell receptor beta chains were read from a single sample in a study of CD8 T cells in ankylosing spondylitis. MiXCR, applied by TCRdb to the 5' RACE reads, yields one record per CDR3 protein. This sample carries hundreds of thousands of distinct CDR3 sequences, about 13% of them seen once, and the ten largest clones take around 7%. Sequenced sample: blood, either unsorted or a sorted T cell fraction (not recorded which). These receptors were obtained from a male donor with ankylosing spondylitis. CDR3s include the opening cysteine and the closing phenylalanine or tryptophan. The D gene is left open where the match is weak. Clone sizes are given selectively: once, few, many, or a class where the clone is expanded.

>many|TRBV12-3/TRBV12-4|TRBJ2-3|TRBD2
TGTGCCAGCAGTCGGCGGGAGGACACAGATACGCAGTATTTT
CASSRREDTDTQYF
>few|TRBV20-1|TRBJ1-4|TRBD1
TGCAGTGCTAGGGGGGGGACAGGGGGTGAAAAACTGTTTTTT
CSARGGTGGEKLFF
>many|TRBV5-6|TRBJ1-1|TRBD1
TGTGCCAGCAGCCCCGACAGGGCCACTGAAGCTTTCTTT
CASSPDRATEAFF
>few|TRBV29-1|TRBJ1-1|TRBD1
TGCAGCGTTGACCTGACAGGGTCCACTGAAGCTTTCTTT
CSVDLTGSTEAFF
>NA|TRBV20-1|TRBJ2-3|TRBD1
TGCAGTGCTAGGGCTCCGGGACAGAGCACAGATACGCAGTATTTT
CSARAPGQSTDTQYF
>few|TRBV5-1|TRBJ1-5|NA
TGCGCCAGCAGCTTGGCCGGCCAGGGGAGGCATCAGCCCCAGCATTTT
CASSLAGQGRHQPQHF
>few|TRBV7-6|TRBJ2-2|NA
TGTGCCAGCAGCTCTCTCAGGGGACGGGAGCTGTTTTTT
CASSSLRGRELFF
>NA|TRBV28|TRBJ2-1|NA
TGTGCCAGCAGTTTACAGCCGAACAATGAGCAGTTCTTC
CASSLQPNNEQFF
>NA|TRBV20-1|TRBJ1-1|NA
TGCAGTGCTTCCCCGGGGGGCAAGGCTGAAGCTTTCTTT
CSASPGGKAEAFF
>NA|TRBV20-1|TRBJ2-1|NA
TGCAGTGCACGGAGGGAGACACTGAATGAGCAGTTCTTC
CSARRETLNEQFF
>NA|TRBV20-1|TRBJ1-4|NA
TGCAGTGCTAGCGGGCCAGGACGGCGAAAACTGTTTTTT
CSASGPGRRKLFF
>NA|TRBV29-1|TRBJ1-2|NA
TGCAGCGTTGTAAAGGAGGGGACTAACTATGGCTACACCTTC
CSVVKEGTNYGYTF
>NA|TRBV25-1|TRBJ2-2|TRBD1
TGTGCCAGCAGAGGGATTGGGACAGGGCTCACCTCGAACACCGGGGAGCTGTTTTTT
CASRGIGTGLTSNTGELFF
>NA|TRBV20-1|TRBJ2-5|NA
TGCAGTGCTAGCGCCAGGCAAGAGACCCAGTACTTC
CSASARQETQYF
>many|TRBV5-1|TRBJ2-1|NA
TGCGCCAGCCTTACGGGACCGATGTCCAATGAGCAGTTCTTC
CASLTGPMSNEQFF
>few|TRBV2|TRBJ2-5|NA
TGTGCCAGCGGGCCTACACAAGAGACCCAGTACTTC
CASGPTQETQYF
>NA|TRBV4-2|TRBJ2-2|NA
TGTGCCAGCAGCCAAGTCAGCGGCCCCGGGGAGCTGTTTTTT
CASSQVSGPGELFF
>many|TRBV27|TRBJ2-1|NA
TGTGCCAGCAGAGGGGGACTAACTTGGGATGAGCAGTTCTTC
CASRGGLTWDEQFF
>NA|TRBV7-8|TRBJ2-1|TRBD2
TGTGCCAGCAGCTTCTATAGCGGGGCGAGGAATGAGCAGTTCTTC
CASSFYSGARNEQFF
>many|TRBV7-2|TRBJ2-3|TRBD2
TGTGCCAGCAGTTTGGGCGGGAGAGGAACAGATACGCAGTATTTT
CASSLGGRGTDTQYF
>many|TRBV7-2|TRBJ2-5|NA
TGTGCCAGCAGCTTAGGGGCAGGACCCCAAGAGACCCAGTACTTC
CASSLGAGPQETQYF
>NA|TRBV24-1|TRBJ2-5|TRBD2
TGTGCCACCAGTGATTATGTAGCGGGAGGGCCGGAGACCCAGTACTTC
CATSDYVAGGPETQYF
>NA|TRBV2|TRBJ2-7|NA
TGTGCCAGCAGTGACCGGGACGGGTCCTACGAGCAGTACTTC
CASSDRDGSYEQYF